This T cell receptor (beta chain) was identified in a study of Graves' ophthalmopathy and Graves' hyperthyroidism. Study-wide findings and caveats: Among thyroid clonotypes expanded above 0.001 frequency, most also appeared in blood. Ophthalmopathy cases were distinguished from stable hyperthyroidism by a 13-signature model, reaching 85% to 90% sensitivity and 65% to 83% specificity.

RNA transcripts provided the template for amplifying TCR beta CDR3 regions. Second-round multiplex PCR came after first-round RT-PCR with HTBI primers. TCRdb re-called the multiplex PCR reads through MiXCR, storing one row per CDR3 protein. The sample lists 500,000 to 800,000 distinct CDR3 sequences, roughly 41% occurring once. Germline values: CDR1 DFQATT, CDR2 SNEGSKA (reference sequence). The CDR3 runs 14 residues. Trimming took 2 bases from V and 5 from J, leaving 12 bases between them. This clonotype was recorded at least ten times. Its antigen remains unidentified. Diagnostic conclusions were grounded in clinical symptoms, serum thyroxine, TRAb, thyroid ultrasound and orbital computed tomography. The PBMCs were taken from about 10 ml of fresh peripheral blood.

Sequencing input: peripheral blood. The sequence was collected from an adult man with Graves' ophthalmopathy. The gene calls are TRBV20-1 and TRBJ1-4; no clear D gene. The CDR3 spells CSARIAGSNEKLFF. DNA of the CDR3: TGCAGTGCTAGAATAGCTGGGTCGAATGAAAAACTGTTTTTT.